These 30 T cell receptor beta chains were all obtained from the same sample, sequenced in a study of T-cell memory formation after mild COVID-19. TCRdb re-analysed the 5' RACE reads in MiXCR, keeping a single row per CDR3 protein. Counted here are 250,000 to 400,000 distinct CDR3 sequences, roughly an eighth occurring once; the ten biggest clones make up 21%. Sequencing was performed on PBMCs or a T cell subset sorted from them (not recorded which). The origin of the receptors is a man aged 18 to 30 who had mild COVID-19 (a few samples of this study predate the infection). Cell type and time point are not known.

This chain connects TRBV6-2 or TRBV6-3 to TRBJ2-3; TRBD2 agrees at 8 bases. Per germline, CDR1 MNHEY and CDR2 SVGEGT. The CDR3 runs 16 residues. The ends lost 6 bases at V and 0 bases at J; junction bases unmatched: 8. CDR3 amino acids: CASSLTSVQSTDTQYF. The CDR3 DNA is TGTGCCAGCAGCCTGACTAGCGTACAAAGCACAGATACGCAGTATTTT.

This rearrangement joins TRBV7-2 to TRBJ2-1, with unresolved D. The CDR3 totals 12 residues. From germline, CDR1 is SGHTA and CDR2 FQGNSA. V shed 5 bases and J shed 5 bases, with 7 bases lying between them. The CDR3 region has the DNA TGTGCCAGCAGCAACGTTAACAATGAGCAGTTCTTC. Protein product: CASSNVNNEQFF.

The J gene is TRBJ2-3, the V gene TRBV6-5; no clear D gene. The CDR3 has 15 amino acids. CDR1 is MNHEY and CDR2 is SVGAGI in the germline V gene. V lost 2 bases and J lost 6, with 15 bases in between. The DNA for the CDR3 is TGTGCCAGCAGTTACGTAGGCAATGACCTCGATACGCAGTATTTT. Encoded protein: CASSYVGNDLDTQYF.

This clonotype was counted at least ten times. This chain uses TRBV5-1 with TRBJ1-5; possibly TRBD1 for D (5 bases). This CDR3 has 14 amino acids. Germline V gives CDR1 SGHRS, CDR2 YFSETQ. V lost 0 bases and J 7 bases, leaving 11 bases between the germline ends. The CDR3 DNA sequence: TGCGCCAGCAGCTTGGATCAGGGAGGCCAGCCCCAGCATTTT. Its translation: CASSLDQGGQPQHF.

The rearrangement joins TRBV6-2 or TRBV6-3 to TRBJ1-6; a weak D match, TRBD1 (5 bases). The germline V gene has CDR1 MNHEY and CDR2 SVGEGT. The germline V and J ends were trimmed by 2 bases and 7 bases, with 12 bases remaining between them. This CDR3 is built from 15 residues. CDR3 loop: CASSYGSQGNSPLHF. The CDR3 DNA reads TGTGCCAGCAGTTACGGCAGCCAGGGCAATTCACCCCTCCACTTT.

This clonotype has more than one count but fewer than ten. This chain connects TRBV20-1 to TRBJ2-5; D is unclear. Trimming left V 1 base short and J 1 base short, with 7 bases between. The CDR3 covers 13 residues. The V gene's germline CDR1 is DFQATT and CDR2 SNEGSKA (reference sequence). The CDR3 DNA follows: TGCAGTGCTAGAGCGGCTTTCCAAGAGACCCAGTACTTC. It is translated as CSARAAFQETQYF.

Only a few counts were recorded for this clonotype. The chain is built from TRBV7-2 and TRBJ2-7, with unresolved D. The CDR3 is made up of 15 amino acids. Germline V gene lookup returns CDR1 SGHTA and CDR2 FQGNSA. With 8 bases removed from V and 2 bases from J, the gap between germline ends came to 19 bases. In DNA form, the CDR3 reads TGTGCCAGCGCCCACCGGGCTAGTTCTACCTACGAGCAGTACTTC. This codes for CASAHRASSTYEQYF.

CDR3 loop: CASRIRNRGHQETQYF. The CDR3 DNA reads as TGTGCCAGCAGAATACGAAACAGGGGGCACCAAGAGACCCAGTACTTC. The chain is built from TRBV28 and TRBJ2-5, with 9 nucleotides matching TRBD1. In germline, CDR1 is MDHEN, CDR2 SYDVKM. The CDR3 has 16 amino acids. V gave up 6 bases and J gave up 0 bases; unmatched junction bases: 8.

This clonotype turned up a few times. The gene calls are TRBV7-2 and TRBJ2-7; D gene unclear. Trimming shortened V by 4 bases and J by 0 bases, and 10 bases separated the two germline ends. The V gene's germline CDR1 is SGHTA and CDR2 FQGNSA. The CDR3 loop spans 14 amino acids. The CDR3 DNA reads TGTGCCAGCAGCTGGACCGAAGGCTCCTACGAGCAGTACGTC. Translated: CASSWTEGSYEQYV.

The chain employs TRBV19 and TRBJ1-4, with a tentative D call TRBD1 (5 bases). CDR3 length: 14 amino acids. Germline CDR1 LNHDA, CDR2 SQIVND (reference sequence). Trimming pared 3 bases from V and 8 bases from J, leaving 13 bases between. As DNA, the CDR3 is TGTGCCAGTAGTATTCAGGGAGGAAGAGAAAAACTGTTTTTT. Translation: CASSIQGGREKLFF.

This clonotype was seen a handful of times. The genes are TRBV6-5 and TRBJ2-7; 7 nucleotides match TRBD1. The germline gives CDR1 MNHEY, CDR2 SVGAGI. V was pared by 6 bases and J by 1 base, with 9 bases of the junction left unmatched. CDR3 length: 15 amino acids. The CDR3: CASRQTGALSYEQYV. The CDR3 DNA is TGTGCCAGCAGACAAACAGGGGCCCTATCCTACGAGCAGTACGTC.

The chain couples TRBV18 to TRBJ2-5; possibly TRBD1 or TRBD2 for D (5 bases each). The ends were cut back, 3 bases at V and 8 bases at J, with 13 bases in the middle. The germline CDR1 and CDR2 sequences are KGHSH and LQKENI. This CDR3 has 13 residues. The CDR3 is CASSPDVGDTQYF. The CDR3 DNA reads TGTGCCAGCTCACCGGACGTTGGGGACACCCAGTACTTC.

This clonotype was counted many times. The DNA of the CDR3 is TGCAGTGCGGGGCGGCCGAACACTGAAGCTTTCTTT. It is translated as CSAGRPNTEAFF. The chain is built from TRBV20-1 and TRBJ1-1; D possibly corresponds to TRBD1 (5 bases). Germline values: CDR1 DFQATT, CDR2 SNEGSKA (reference sequence). The CDR3 extends over 12 amino acids. V was shortened by 6 bases and J by 1 base, with 9 bases between the two germline ends.

The rearrangement links TRBV18 to TRBJ2-5; TRBD2 might be the D (5 bases). This CDR3 has 14 residues. The germline V gene has CDR1 KGHSH and CDR2 LQKENI. Trimming left V 2 bases short and J 1 base short, with 8 bases between. CDR3 coding DNA: TGTGCCAGCTCACCATTAGCGATCCAAGAGACCCAGTACTTC. This encodes CASSPLAIQETQYF.

In its sample, this clonotype was seen many times. J is TRBJ2-5 and V is TRBV7-2; TRBD2 is a possible D gene (6 bases). With 5 bases removed from V and 5 bases from J, the gap between germline ends came to 18 bases. The CDR3 loop spans 15 amino acids. Germline CDR1 SGHTA, CDR2 FQGNSA. CDR3: CASSNNRARGETQYF. The DNA for the CDR3 is TGTGCCAGCAGCAACAACCGGGCCCGGGGGGAGACCCAGTACTTC.

The table lists this clonotype with many counts. The rearrangement joins TRBV7-9 to TRBJ2-2; tentative D call: TRBD1 (5 bases). The length of the CDR3 is 14 residues. V gave up 3 bases and J gave up 4 bases, with 9 bases separating them. The V gene's germline CDR1 is SEHNR and CDR2 FQNEAQ (reference sequence). Here the CDR3 DNA reads TGTGCCAGCAGCTTTCAGGGCGGCACCGGGGAGCTGTTTTTT. Amino acids: CASSFQGGTGELFF.

This clonotype appeared many times. The CDR3 DNA sequence: TGTGCCAGCAGTTTAACTTTTTCTTATCAGCCCCAGCATTTT. This encodes CASSLTFSYQPQHF. This chain uses TRBV12-3 or TRBV12-4 with TRBJ1-5; no firm D call. This CDR3 has 14 amino acids. Trimming removed 2 bases at V and 5 bases at J, with 10 bases between.

In its sample, this clonotype was seen a few times. The chain combines TRBV29-1 with TRBJ2-7; 10 bases map to TRBD1. V was pared by 7 bases and J by 9 bases, with 9 bases of the junction left unmatched. The CDR3 contains 12 residues. Germline V gives CDR1 SQVTM, CDR2 ANQGSEA. The CDR3, as DNA: TGCAGCGCCTCGGGACAGGGGTTTGGGCAGTACTTC. Translation: CSASGQGFGQYF.

The V gene is TRBV12-3 or TRBV12-4, the J gene TRBJ1-2; perhaps TRBD1 as D (5 bases). This CDR3 contains 14 residues. Trimming left V 5 bases short and J 8 bases short, with 18 bases between. The CDR3 here is CASSPPGLPWGYTF. The CDR3, as DNA: TGTGCCAGCAGTCCGCCGGGACTCCCGTGGGGCTACACCTTC.

The chain employs TRBV11-2 and TRBJ1-1; 7 nucleotides align to TRBD1. The junction had 7 bases not matched to a gene; V was cut back by 0 bases and J by 3 bases. The germline gives CDR1 SGHAT, CDR2 FQNNGV. The CDR3 extends over 16 amino acids. CDR3 sequence reads: CASSLDSGGGYTEAFF. The CDR3, as DNA: TGTGCCAGCAGCTTAGACTCAGGGGGAGGGTACACTGAAGCTTTCTTT.

The chain carries TRBV7-2 and TRBJ2-3; D gene ambiguous. Trimming stripped 6 bases from V and 6 bases from J, with 7 bases between. Looked up from germline, CDR1 is SGHTA and CDR2 is FQGNSA. This CDR3 spans 11 amino acids. The CDR3 DNA sequence: TGTGCCAGCAGGGCTGGGGATACGCAGTATTTT. Encoded protein: CASRAGDTQYF.

This clonotype was seen only a few times. The chain uses TRBV7-2 and TRBJ2-2; D possibly corresponds to TRBD2 (5 bases). Germline CDR1 reads SGHTA; CDR2 reads FQGNSA. The CDR3 is made up of 14 amino acids. V was trimmed by 5 bases and J by 7 bases, leaving 14 bases between them. The CDR3 spells CASSADYFGGELFF. CDR3 nucleotide sequence: TGTGCCAGCAGCGCCGACTATTTTGGCGGGGAGCTGTTTTTT.

This clonotype turned up a few times. CDR3: CASSSGWIGTQYF. The CDR3 DNA reads TGTGCCAGCAGCAGCGGTTGGATCGGGACCCAGTACTTC. The chain uses TRBV7-2 and TRBJ2-5, with D possibly being TRBD2 (5 bases). The germline CDR1 and CDR2 sequences are SGHTA and FQGNSA. The germline V and J ends were trimmed by 5 bases and 7 bases, with 14 bases remaining between them. The length of the CDR3 is 13 residues.

This clonotype was seen a handful of times. V is TRBV10-3 and J is TRBJ2-7; perhaps TRBD2 as D (5 bases). This CDR3 spans 14 amino acids. Per the germline V gene, CDR1 is ENHRY and CDR2 is SYGVKD. Trimming pared 5 bases from V and 5 bases from J, leaving 16 bases between. CDR3 DNA: TGTGCCATCAGTTCCGGACTGAACCTAGACGAGCAGTACTTC. Encoded protein: CAISSGLNLDEQYF.

This clonotype has only a few counts. V is TRBV5-1 and J is TRBJ1-1; D call uncertain. V lost 1 base to trimming and J lost 10 bases, with 14 bases between them. CDR3 length equals 13 residues. CDR1 SGHRS and CDR2 YFSETQ come from the germline V gene. The CDR3 sequence is CASSLWSHLGAFF. CDR3 sequence (DNA): TGCGCCAGCAGCTTGTGGTCCCATCTCGGAGCTTTCTTT.

This clonotype was seen a handful of times. This chain uses TRBV6-5 with TRBJ2-6; tentative D call: TRBD1 (5 bases). Germline loops: CDR1 MNHEY, CDR2 SVGAGI. There are 17 residues in the CDR3. V lost 0 bases and J 3 bases, leaving 12 bases between the germline ends. CDR3 loop: CASSYSIGAGGANVLTF. For the CDR3, the DNA is TGTGCCAGCAGTTACTCGATAGGGGCTGGTGGGGCCAACGTCCTGACTTTC.

The rearrangement uses TRBV27 and TRBJ1-2; 9 positions match TRBD1. Germline values: CDR1 MNHEY, CDR2 SMNVEV (reference sequence). V lost 3 bases, J lost 4 bases, and 6 bases stayed unmatched. This CDR3 region has 15 residues. Here the CDR3 reads CASSFSDRGRYGYTF. CDR3 bases: TGTGCCAGCAGTTTTTCGGACAGGGGACGCTATGGCTACACCTTC.

This clonotype turned up a few times. The chain couples TRBV7-9 to TRBJ1-2; D might be TRBD1 (6 bases). This CDR3 region has 18 residues. Germline CDR1 is SEHNR and CDR2 is FQNEAQ (reference sequence). The V gene lost 6 bases and the J gene lost 0 bases, with 23 bases spanning the gap. This CDR3 reads CASSEGVIRSLSNYGYTF. CDR3 nucleotides: TGTGCCAGCAGTGAGGGGGTAATACGGTCCCTGTCTAACTATGGCTACACCTTC.

This clonotype was seen more than once but under ten times. The J gene is TRBJ2-2, the V gene TRBV5-1, with 7 bases fitting TRBD1. Germline assignment: CDR1 SGHRS and CDR2 YFSETQ. The CDR3 extends over 15 amino acids. V dropped 4 bases and J dropped 5; count of bases not matched to a gene: 8. CDR3 residues: CASSTGTVRTGELFF. CDR3 sequence (DNA): TGCGCCAGCAGCACCGGGACAGTTCGGACCGGGGAGCTGTTTTTT.

The table lists this clonotype with many counts. This sequence joins TRBV4-3 and TRBJ1-4; D not resolved. V lost 5 bases to trimming and J lost 8 bases, with 9 bases between them. The CDR3 loop spans 12 amino acids. CDR1 is LGHNA and CDR2 is YSLEER in the germline V gene. The CDR3 region is CASSLPGEKLFF. Here the CDR3 DNA reads TGCGCCAGCAGCTTACCCGGGGAAAAACTGTTTTTT.